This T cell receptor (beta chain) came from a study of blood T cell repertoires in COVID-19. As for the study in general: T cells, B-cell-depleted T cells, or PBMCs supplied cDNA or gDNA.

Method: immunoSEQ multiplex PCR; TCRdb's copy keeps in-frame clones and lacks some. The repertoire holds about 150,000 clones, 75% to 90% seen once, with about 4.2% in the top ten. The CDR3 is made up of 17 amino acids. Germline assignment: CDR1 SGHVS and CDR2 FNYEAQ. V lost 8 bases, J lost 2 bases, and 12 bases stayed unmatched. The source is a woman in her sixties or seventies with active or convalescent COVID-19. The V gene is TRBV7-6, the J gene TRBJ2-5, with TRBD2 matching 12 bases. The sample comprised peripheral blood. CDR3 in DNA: TGTGCCAGCTCTAACTTTGCGACTAGCGGGAGACAAGAGACCCAGTACTTC. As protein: CASSNFATSGRQETQYF.